This entry lists 19 T cell receptor beta chains sequenced from one sample in a study of blood T cell repertoires in COVID-19. Assay: immunoSEQ multiplex PCR; the TCRdb copy retains only in-frame clones and omits some. This sample has under 200,000 clones, with about 85% found just once. Specimen: peripheral blood. The receptors were sampled from a man aged 55 to 70 with COVID-19, enrolled during active disease.

V is TRBV5-1 and J is TRBJ2-3, with 7 bases aligning to TRBD2. Germline CDR1 and CDR2: SGHRS and YFSETQ. The CDR3 runs to 13 residues. After removal of 2 bases from V and 6 bases from J, the junction contained 3 bases not matched to a gene. The CDR3 is CASSLGEGDTQYF. The CDR3 DNA reads TGCGCCAGCAGCTTAGGGGAGGGGGATACGCAGTATTTT.

This clone was found once. The chain couples TRBV4-3 to TRBJ1-4; 10 bases are shared with TRBD1. Per the germline V gene, CDR1 is LGHNA and CDR2 is YSLEER. J lost 7 bases, V lost 1 base, and 3 bases had no gene match. CDR3 length: 15 residues. CDR3 in DNA: TGCGCCAGCAGCCAAGGGGGGGACAGGGGTGAAAAACTGTTTTTT. Translated, it gives CASSQGGDRGEKLFF.

As concerns this clone: The DNA is left out, because the CDR3 cannot be placed on it with certainty; the CDR3 is given as TCRdb lists it. The chain employs TRBV21-1 and TRBJ1-5; the table's D call of TRBD1 was not tested on the DNA. TRBV21-1 is a documented pseudogene. The CDR3 sequence runs 19 residues, both termini included. The CDR3 is CASIWANGTGSYSNQPQHF.

The rearrangement links TRBV4-1 to TRBJ2-2, with TRBD2 matching 8 bases. The germline gives CDR1 MGHRA, CDR2 YSYEKL. The V gene end was trimmed by 4 bases and the J gene end by 1 base; junction bases not matched to a gene: 8. The CDR3 has 17 residues. CDR3 residues: CASSLQWSGGNTGELFF. In DNA, the CDR3 is TGCGCCAGCAGCCTCCAATGGAGCGGGGGGAACACCGGGGAGCTGTTTTTT.

This chain links TRBV30 with TRBJ1-1; the D is unclear. In germline, CDR1 is GTSNPN, CDR2 SVGIG (reference sequence). The V end lost 2 bases, the J end lost 6 bases, and 10 bases lay between the germline ends. The CDR3 consists of 12 residues. CDR3 nucleotides: TGTGCCTGGAGTAGGAGTGGGTCTGAAGCTTTCTTT. Its translation is CAWSRSGSEAFF. Filled out from reference TRBV30 and TRBJ1-1, the complete variable domain reads SQTIHQWPATLVQPVGSPLSLECTVEGTSNPNLYWYRQAAGRGLQLLFYSVGIGQISSEVPQNLSASRPQDRQFILSSKKLLLSDSGFYLCAWSRSGSEAFFGQGTRLTVV.

The chain links TRBV19 to TRBJ1-5, with TRBD1 identical over 9 bases. Germline CDR1 LNHDA, CDR2 SQIVND (reference sequence). The CDR3 extends over 15 amino acids. The junction had 5 bases not matched to a gene; V was cut back by 3 bases and J by 5 bases. For the CDR3, the DNA is TGTGCCAGTAGTATCCCGGGACAGGGCTATCAGCCCCAGCATTTT. This codes for CASSIPGQGYQPQHF.

The chain has TRBV5-4 and TRBJ2-5; D perhaps matches TRBD1 (7 bases). V gave up 0 bases and J gave up 5 bases, with 8 bases separating them. The CDR3 totals 13 residues. The germline CDR1 and CDR2 sequences are SGHNT and YYREEE (reference sequence). This CDR3 is CASSLAGGETQYF. DNA of the CDR3: TGTGCCAGCAGCTTGGCAGGGGGGGAGACCCAGTACTTC.

This chain joins TRBV18 and TRBJ2-3; 10 nucleotides align to TRBD1. Germline-derived CDR1 and CDR2 are KGHSH and LQKENI. This CDR3 comprises 15 residues. V lost 3 bases, J lost 6 bases, and 6 bases stayed unmatched. CDR3 in DNA: TGTGCCAGCTCACCCGCGGGACAGGGGTTGGATACGCAGTATTTT. This sequence encodes CASSPAGQGLDTQYF.

The rearrangement links TRBV3-1 (or the pseudogene TRBV3-2) to TRBJ2-5; TRBD1 aligns across 7 bases. V was pared by 6 bases and J by 1 base, with 5 bases of the junction left unmatched. The germline gives CDR1 LGHDT, CDR2 YNNKEL (reference sequence). The CDR3 totals 14 residues. CDR3 bases: TGTGCCAGCAGACGCGGACAGGTCCAAGAGACCCAGTACTTC. Its protein product is CASRRGQVQETQYF.

The V gene is TRBV9, the J gene TRBJ1-1; D might be TRBD1 (6 bases). The CDR3 sequence is 12 residues long. The ends were cut back, 3 bases at V and 7 bases at J, with 10 bases in the middle. Germline values: CDR1 SGDLS, CDR2 YYNGEE. The CDR3 protein is CASSEGDGEAFF. The CDR3 nucleotides are TGTGCCAGCAGCGAGGGGGACGGTGAAGCTTTCTTT.

The rearrangement links TRBV18 to TRBJ1-2; no clear D gene. The CDR3 has 14 amino acids. V shed 2 bases and J shed 2 bases, with 9 bases lying between them. CDR1 and CDR2 (germline): KGHSH, LQKENI. CDR3 sequence: CASSPTSENYGYTF. CDR3 coding DNA: TGTGCCAGCTCACCAACCAGCGAAAACTATGGCTACACCTTC.

V and J are TRBV5-1 and TRBJ1-4; 7 positions match TRBD1. Germline CDR1 SGHRS, CDR2 YFSETQ. The CDR3 runs to 15 residues. The V and J ends lost 0 bases and 6 bases, in that order; junction bases with no gene match: 5. CDR3 sequence reads: CASSLDRQGYEKLFF. Here the CDR3 DNA reads TGCGCCAGCAGCTTGGATCGACAGGGATATGAAAAACTGTTTTTT.

This clone occurred once. This rearrangement joins TRBV2 to TRBJ1-3, with 9 bases that match TRBD1. The germline V gene encodes CDR1 SNHLY and CDR2 FYNNEI. The trim removed 9 bases at V and 0 bases at J, leaving 12 bases unmatched. This CDR3 comprises 17 residues. The CDR3 DNA sequence: TGTGCCAGTAAGGGACAGGGTCGTTTCTTCTCTGGAAACACCATATATTTT. Encoded protein: CASKGQGRFFSGNTIYF.

V and J are TRBV4-1 and TRBJ2-3; 8 bases agree with TRBD2. V lost 0 bases and J lost 4; bases outside the gene matches: 6. The CDR3 spans 16 residues. Germline V gene sequence: CDR1 MGHRA, CDR2 YSYEKL. Here the CDR3 DNA reads TGCGCCAGCAGCCAAGAAATGCGGGAGGTATCAGATACGCAGTATTTT. It specifies CASSQEMREVSDTQYF.

In this sample, this clone turned up once. This chain joins TRBV29-1 and TRBJ1-2; the match to TRBD1 covers 7 bases. Germline trimming cut 8 bases from V and 2 bases from J; bases unmatched to any gene: 8. The CDR3 spans 13 residues. Germline CDR1 and CDR2: SQVTM and ANQGSEA. CDR3 amino acids: CSPRQGRNYGYTF. The CDR3, as DNA: TGCAGCCCCCGACAGGGCCGCAACTATGGCTACACCTTC.

The chain joins TRBV6-5 to TRBJ1-2, with D maybe TRBD1 (6 bases). V was clipped by 8 bases and J by 2 bases, with 12 bases between them. This CDR3 region has 13 residues. The germline gives CDR1 MNHEY, CDR2 SVGAGI. The CDR3, as DNA: TGTGCCAGCCAGGCGGGGGGCAACTATGGCTACACCTTC. It yields the protein CASQAGGNYGYTF.

The chain uses TRBV4-2 and TRBJ1-4; a weak D match, TRBD1 (5 bases). Germline V gives CDR1 LGHNA, CDR2 YNFKEQ. The CDR3 consists of 15 residues. The ends were cut back, 0 bases at V and 5 bases at J, with 10 bases in the middle. CDR3 bases: TGTGCCAGCAGCCAAGAAGAGAGGACAAATGAAAAACTGTTTTTT. Its protein is CASSQEERTNEKLFF.

The chain employs TRBV9 and TRBJ1-1; D is perhaps TRBD1 (5 bases). V shed 0 bases and J shed 3 bases, with 12 bases lying between them. The CDR3 covers 15 residues. Germline CDR1 reads SGDLS; CDR2 reads YYNGEE. CDR3 sequence (DNA): TGTGCCAGCAGCGTAGACCCCAGGGAGGACACTGAAGCTTTCTTT. As protein: CASSVDPREDTEAFF.

This clone was observed a handful of times. The chain carries TRBV7-9 and TRBJ1-2; 9 bases line up with TRBD1. This CDR3 comprises 14 residues. The V and J ends lost 5 bases and 5 bases, in that order; junction bases with no gene match: 6. In germline, CDR1 is SEHNR, CDR2 FQNEAQ (reference sequence). Here the CDR3 reads CASSTPGTGYGYTF. The CDR3 region has the DNA TGTGCCAGCAGCACCCCCGGGACAGGGTATGGCTACACCTTC.